This T cell receptor beta chain was observed in a study of early stage breast cancer tumors. Study summary: ER+/PR+/HER2- status applied to about 70% of the 16 invasive breast tumors. Each sample averaged around 9.4-fold read coverage.

Tumor samples used roughly 18-55 mg of diced tissue. Profiled with immunoSEQ multiplex PCR; TCRdb holds only in-frame clones, not every one. Of around 31,000 clones in the sample, 70% to 75% were seen once. The CDR3 is 17 amino acids. V shed 6 bases, J shed 0 bases, and the junction held 11 bases outside the gene matches. CDR1 and CDR2 from the germline V gene are LNHDA and SQIVND (reference sequence). The sample comprised breast tumor tissue. The J gene is TRBJ2-7, the V gene TRBV19; 10 bases map to TRBD2. This TCR was recovered from a person aged 25-39 years with breast cancer. CDR3 in amino acids: CASSSRGLAGASYEQYF. The CDR3 DNA reads as TGTGCCAGTAGCAGCCGGGGGCTAGCGGGAGCCTCCTACGAGCAGTACTTC.